This passage covers 17 T cell receptor beta chains from one sample sequenced in a study of shared clonotypes between healthy human individuals (dated by TCRdb to the early 2020s). Preparation of the library involved the immunoSEQ multiplex PCR assay. TCRdb retrieved this table from immuneACCESS and kept in-frame rearrangements only. Not all clones are present; in checked studies, unresolved V genes account for under half, and no reason is known for the remainder. This sample gives roughly 500,000 clones in total; more than 95% of them show up just once. In total, the top ten clones hold 0.05% to 0.08% of the sample. The sample consisted of naive CD4+ T cells sorted from blood. The cell subset or site label, read with the paper, signifies: CD45RA+ positively selected. Receptors were obtained from a woman aged 25 to 45 in good health.

V is TRBV4-1 and J is TRBJ2-7; no clear D. This CDR3 region has 13 residues. Trimming pared 4 bases from V and 7 bases from J, leaving 14 bases between. From germline, CDR1 is MGHRA and CDR2 YSYEKL. The CDR3 DNA sequence: TGCGCCAGCAGCCCGACCCCCTCTTTGGAGCAGTACTTC. Protein: CASSPTPSLEQYF.

The rearrangement links TRBV18 to TRBJ2-3; tentatively, D is TRBD2 (6 bases). CDR1 is KGHSH, CDR2 LQKENI, per germline. Trimming shortened V by 3 bases and J by 4 bases, and 11 bases separated the two germline ends. The CDR3 is made up of 14 amino acids. The CDR3 nucleotides read TGTGCCAGCTCACCGGGACTCCAATCAGATACGCAGTATTTT. This encodes CASSPGLQSDTQYF.

In regard to this clone: Sequence at one end of the junction differs from germline and may be a read error. This chain's CDR3 is CASSLGGQENPRDF. The DNA for the CDR3 is TGCGCCAGCAGCTTGGGGGGACAGGAGAATCCGAGGGACTTC. The chain uses TRBV5-1 and TRBJ2-7, with 8 bases matching TRBD1. CDR3 size: 14 residues. Germline V gene lookup returns CDR1 SGHRS and CDR2 YFSETQ. Full variable domain (remainder filled in from reference TRBV5-1 and TRBJ2-7): KAGVTQTPRYLIKTRGQQVTLSCSPISGHRSVSWYQQTPGQGLQFLFEYFSETQRNKGNFPGRFSGRQFSNSRSEMNVSTLELGDSALYLCASSLGGQENPRDFGPGTRLTVT.

Of note for this clone: Distinct nucleotide sequences in the sample also encode this CDR3. The CDR3 region has the DNA TGTGCCAGTAGTATTGGACAGGGGGCGGACTATGGCTACACCTTC. It translates to CASSIGQGADYGYTF. This chain joins TRBV19 and TRBJ1-2; TRBD1 agrees at 11 bases. This CDR3 has 15 amino acids. Germline CDR1 reads LNHDA; CDR2 reads SQIVND (reference sequence). V was clipped by 3 bases and J by 3 bases; unmatched bases: 3. Based on the CDR3 plus reference TRBV19 and TRBJ1-2, the full variable domain is DGGITQSPKYLFRKEGQNVTLSCEQNLNHDAMYWYRQDPGQGLRLIYYSQIVNDFQKGDIAEGYSVSREKKESFPLTVTSAQKNPTAFYLCASSIGQGADYGYTFGSGTRLTVV.

The rearrangement links TRBV6-1 to TRBJ1-3; D call uncertain. The CDR3 sequence is 15 residues long. Germline CDR1 reads MNHNS; CDR2 reads SASEGT. Trimming cost V 1 base and J 2 bases, with 9 bases left between them. Written as DNA, the CDR3 is TGTGCCAGCAGTGAAGGGCCCGGGGCTGGAAACACCATATATTTT. This translates into CASSEGPGAGNTIYF.

The chain couples TRBV5-6 to TRBJ1-1, with TRBD1 as a possible D gene (6 bases). Trimming shortened V by 5 bases and J by 4 bases, and 21 bases separated the two germline ends. The CDR3 runs 16 residues. Germline assignment: CDR1 SGHDT and CDR2 YYEEEE. The CDR3: CASRGRAGAGSTEAFF. In nucleotides, the CDR3 is TGTGCCAGCAGGGGCAGGGCGGGGGCCGGTTCCACTGAAGCTTTCTTT.

This sequence joins TRBV11-3 and TRBJ2-7; TRBD1 aligns across 8 bases. The length of the CDR3 is 16 residues. From germline, CDR1 is SGHNT and CDR2 YENEEA. Losses at the gene ends were 1 base for V and 0 bases for J; bases not matched to a gene: 5. CDR3 amino acids: CASSLGQGTSSYEQYF. CDR3 DNA sequence: TGTGCCAGCAGCTTAGGACAGGGGACGTCCTCCTACGAGCAGTACTTC. Full variable domain (remainder filled in from reference TRBV11-3 and TRBJ2-7): EAGVVQSPRYKIIEKKQPVAFWCNPISGHNTLYWYLQNLGQGPELLIRYENEEAVDDSQLPKDRFSAERLKGVDSTLKIQPAELGDSAVYLCASSLGQGTSSYEQYFGPGTRLTVT.

The chain's CDR3 is CSVEKVTGTQSPVPQYF. As DNA, the CDR3 is TGCAGCGTTGAAAAGGTGACCGGGACACAGAGCCCCGTGCCGCAGTATTTT. V is TRBV29-1 and J is TRBJ2-3; possible D gene TRBD1, 6 bases. The CDR3 has 17 residues. V was pared by 2 bases and J by 10 bases, with 28 bases between. In germline, CDR1 is SQVTM, CDR2 ANQGSEA.

The V gene is TRBV5-1, the J gene TRBJ1-1; 7 positions match TRBD1. The CDR3 loop spans 15 amino acids. Trimming took 3 bases from V and 1 from J; bases not matched to a gene: 6. The V gene's germline CDR1 is SGHRS and CDR2 YFSETQ. The DNA for the CDR3 is TGCGCCAGCAGCTGGTCCGGGACAGAGAACACTGAAGCTTTCTTT. Residues: CASSWSGTENTEAFF.

In DNA form, the CDR3 reads TGTGCCAGTAGCCTCCCGACAGTATTGGGCAATCAGCCCCAGCATTTT. This sequence encodes CASSLPTVLGNQPQHF. V and J are TRBV19 and TRBJ1-5, with a tentative D call TRBD1 (5 bases). Between the trimmed V and J ends, which lost 6 bases and 2 bases, there was a span of 17 bases. The CDR3 length is 16 residues. From germline, CDR1 is LNHDA and CDR2 SQIVND (reference sequence).

The chain employs TRBV7-2 and TRBJ1-1, with TRBD1 as a possible D gene (5 bases). CDR1 SGHTA and CDR2 FQGNSA come from the germline V gene. This CDR3 region has 15 residues. The V end was cut by 1 base, the J end by 5 bases, with 14 bases between. CDR3 nucleotides: TGTGCCAGCAGCTTAGATGGGGGAATCAAAACTGAAGCTTTCTTT. It codes for CASSLDGGIKTEAFF.

DNA of the CDR3: TGTGCCAGCAGCTTAAGGGGCCTTAACACCGGGGAGCTGTTTTTT. It codes for CASSLRGLNTGELFF. The rearrangement uses TRBV7-9 and TRBJ2-2; perhaps TRBD1 as D (5 bases). Germline V gene sequence: CDR1 SEHNR, CDR2 FQNEAQ (reference sequence). The CDR3 is 15 residues long. V shed 2 bases and J shed 2 bases, with 9 bases lying between them.

The chain links TRBV7-2 to TRBJ2-7; D is unresolved. The CDR3 runs 15 residues. The V gene's germline CDR1 is SGHTA and CDR2 FQGNSA. Trimming shortened V by 1 base and J by 3 bases, and 13 bases separated the two germline ends. The CDR3 loop reads CASSLEWDRDYEQYF. CDR3 nucleotide sequence: TGTGCCAGCAGCTTAGAATGGGATAGGGACTACGAGCAGTACTTC.

In the case of this clone: In the same sample, other DNA sequences code for this CDR3. The chain employs TRBV5-1 and TRBJ2-7, with 7 bases lining up with TRBD1. This CDR3 contains 13 residues. The J segment lost 2 bases and the V segment lost 4 bases, leaving 3 bases of the junction unmatched. Germline CDR1 is SGHRS and CDR2 is YFSETQ. The CDR3 nucleotides read TGCGCCAGCAGCCTTGACAGGGCCTACGAGCAGTACTTC. It translates to CASSLDRAYEQYF.

This clone was seen a single time. The chain combines TRBV18 with TRBJ2-1; perhaps TRBD2 as D (5 bases). Germline values: CDR1 KGHSH, CDR2 LQKENI. The CDR3 loop spans 12 amino acids. V shed 5 bases and J shed 9 bases, with 11 bases lying between them. The CDR3 sequence is CASSLLEGEQFF. The DNA of the CDR3 is TGTGCCAGCTCATTACTAGAGGGTGAGCAGTTCTTC.

The J gene is TRBJ1-3, the V gene TRBV7-9; TRBD1 might be the D (5 bases). The V and J ends lost 5 bases and 4 bases respectively, with 18 bases between them. The CDR3 loop spans 16 amino acids. Germline CDR1 reads SEHNR; CDR2 reads FQNEAQ (reference sequence). DNA for the CDR3: TGTGCCAGCAGCCCAAGCGCAGGGCCGGTGGGAAACACCATATATTTT. This codes for CASSPSAGPVGNTIYF.

The chain couples TRBV28 to TRBJ2-7; D unclear. The CDR3 loop spans 15 amino acids. CDR1 and CDR2 from the germline V gene are MDHEN and SYDVKM. V lost 5 bases, J lost 0 bases, and 14 bases lay in between. The CDR3 spells CASSPIRASSYEQYF. The DNA of the CDR3 is TGTGCCAGCAGTCCCATCCGGGCCAGCTCCTACGAGCAGTACTTC.